One sample yielded the 31 T cell receptor beta chains listed below, sequenced in a study of spatial heterogeneity in lung cancer (dated by TCRdb to between 2018 and 2021). The time point label, as the study defines it: sample taken at primary tumor resection. Without any cell sorting, TCR sequencing was performed on whole RNA extracted either from tumor and nontumor lung tissue or from cryopreserved PBMC samples. Libraries were constructed by 5' RACE. The sequencer was a NextSeq 500. The public reads were run again by TCRdb, first through fastp at Q25 and then through MiXCR, and only productive beta chains were kept. When rows share a CDR3 protein, they turn into one entry using the most common DNA and genes. The sample has fewer than 25,000 distinct CDR3 sequences on record, under 4% of them singletons. The top ten clones comprise 29% of the sample. The starting material was PBMCs, obtained at surgery. The receptor set was obtained from a female donor with early-stage non-small cell lung cancer.

This clonotype was detected ten times or more. The J gene is TRBJ2-1, the V gene TRBV7-6; either TRBD1 or TRBD2 may supply D (6 bases each). Trimming cost V 1 base and J 3 bases, with 10 bases left between them. This CDR3 is built from 15 residues. The V gene's germline CDR1 is SGHVS and CDR2 FNYEAQ. In DNA, the CDR3 is TGTGCCAGCAGCTTAGAGGGGGAGGTCTACAATGAGCAGTTCTTC. As protein: CASSLEGEVYNEQFF.

The sample holds a few counts of this clonotype. V gene TRBV12-3 or TRBV12-4 combines with J gene TRBJ2-1; D perhaps matches TRBD2 (6 bases). Trimming cost V 8 bases and J 8 bases, with 16 bases left between them. There are 13 residues in the CDR3. The DNA of the CDR3 is TGTGCCAGCCAAGATGGGCCGGGGGATGAGCAGTTCTTC. It encodes CASQDGPGDEQFF.

In its sample, this clonotype ranks as medium-sized. This chain joins TRBV7-2 and TRBJ2-1; D ambiguous. Trimming took off 5 bases at V and 9 bases at J, with 14 bases between the two ends. The CDR3 runs 13 residues. CDR1 and CDR2 from the germline V gene are SGHTA and FQGNSA. This CDR3 is CASSPARAAEQFF. The CDR3, as DNA: TGTGCCAGCAGCCCGGCCCGGGCCGCTGAGCAGTTCTTC. Full variable domain (outside the CDR3, taken from reference TRBV7-2 and TRBJ2-1): GAGVSQSPSNKVTEKGKDVELRCDPISGHTALYWYRQSLGQGLEFLIYFQGNSAPDKSGLPSDRFSAERTGGSVSTLTIQRTQQEDSAVYLCASSPARAAEQFFGPGTRLTVL.

This clonotype was recorded at least ten times. This chain joins TRBV5-4 and TRBJ2-5, with D perhaps TRBD2 (5 bases). Trimming stripped 0 bases from V and 2 bases from J, with 11 bases between. This CDR3 spans 15 amino acids. The germline V gene has CDR1 SGHNT and CDR2 YYREEE (reference sequence). The CDR3 region is CASSLETKTQETQYF. In nucleotides, the CDR3 is TGTGCCAGCAGCTTGGAGACTAAAACGCAAGAGACCCAGTACTTC. The full variable domain, completed using reference TRBV5-4 and TRBJ2-5, is ETGVTQSPTHLIKTRGQQVTLRCSSQSGHNTVSWYQQALGQGPQFIFQYYREEENGRGNFPPRFSGLQFPNYSSELNVNALELDDSALYLCASSLETKTQETQYFGPGTRLLVL.

This clonotype was seen many times. The chain employs TRBV7-4 and TRBJ1-6, with D tentatively TRBD1 (5 bases). Germline V gene data show CDR1 as SGHVT and CDR2 as SQSDAQ. The V gene lost 4 bases and the J gene lost 7 bases, with 20 bases spanning the gap. The length of the CDR3 is 17 residues. The CDR3 spells CASSSIPGHALNSPLHF. CDR3 DNA sequence: TGTGCCAGCAGCTCTATCCCCGGACACGCGTTGAATTCACCCCTCCACTTT. The entire variable domain, with the rest obtained from reference TRBV7-4 and TRBJ1-6, is as follows: GAGVSQSPRYKVAKRGRDVALRCDSISGHVTLYWYRQTLGQGSEVLTYSQSDAQRDKSGRPSGRFSAERPERSVSTLKIQRTEQGDSAVYLCASSSIPGHALNSPLHFGNGTRLTVT.

This clonotype has just a few counts. The chain's CDR3 is CASSQSRGNGYTF. The CDR3 DNA is TGTGCCAGCAGCCAGAGTCGGGGCAATGGCTACACCTTC. The V call is TRBV3-1, the J call TRBJ1-2; possibly TRBD1 for D (5 bases). From germline, CDR1 is LGHDT and CDR2 YNNKEL (reference sequence). Trimming shortened V by 3 bases and J by 6 bases, and 11 bases separated the two germline ends. The CDR3 is 13 residues long.

At least ten counts were recorded for this clonotype. V and J are TRBV25-1 and TRBJ2-7, with 16 bases that match TRBD2. CDR3 length equals 15 residues. V trimming: 6 bases; J trimming: 7 bases; junction bases outside the gene matches: 6. Germline V gives CDR1 MGHDK, CDR2 SYGVNS. CDR3 sequence (DNA): TGTGCCAGCAGGGGGACTAGCGGGAGGGCCGGAGAGCAGTACTTC. This translates into CASRGTSGRAGEQYF.

This clonotype was seen repeatedly, ten times or more. This rearrangement joins TRBV29-1 to TRBJ1-2, with a tentative D call TRBD1 (5 bases). Germline assignment: CDR1 SQVTM and CDR2 ANQGSEA. V gave up 6 bases and J gave up 1 base, with 15 bases separating them. CDR3 length: 14 residues. This CDR3 reads CSVAGVRVNYGYTF. Here the CDR3 DNA reads TGCAGCGTGGCCGGGGTCAGGGTTAACTATGGCTACACCTTC.

This clonotype was detected ten times or more. The chain uses TRBV20-1 and TRBJ1-3; D may be TRBD1 (5 bases). The germline V and J ends were trimmed by 0 bases and 4 bases, with 10 bases remaining between them. Germline assignment: CDR1 DFQATT and CDR2 SNEGSKA (reference sequence). The CDR3 has 14 amino acids. CDR3 in DNA: TGCAGTGCTAGAGATCCAGGGTTCGGAAACACCATATATTTT. It codes for CSARDPGFGNTIYF.

This clonotype was detected many times. The gene calls are TRBV4-1 and TRBJ2-3, with D unclear. Germline V CDR1 and CDR2: MGHRA, YSYEKL. V lost 3 bases and J 2 bases, leaving 6 bases between the germline ends. CDR3 length: 13 amino acids. Here the CDR3 DNA reads TGCGCCAGCAGCCAGTGGATCACAGATACGCAGTATTTT. It is translated as CASSQWITDTQYF.

This clonotype was found many times. The chain has TRBV24-1 and TRBJ1-2; a possible D gene is TRBD1 (5 bases). The length of the CDR3 is 13 residues. The germline V gene has CDR1 KGHDR and CDR2 SFDVKD. The ends were cut back, 4 bases at V and 5 bases at J, with 10 bases in the middle. The chain's CDR3 is CATSETGTYGYTF. The CDR3 DNA reads TGTGCCACCAGTGAAACCGGGACTTATGGCTACACCTTC.

At least ten counts were recorded for this clonotype. The chain links TRBV3-1 to TRBJ1-2; D possibly corresponds to TRBD1 (6 bases). Trimming took 2 bases from V and 7 from J, leaving 17 bases between them. Germline values: CDR1 LGHDT, CDR2 YNNKEL (reference sequence). CDR3 length: 15 residues. DNA for the CDR3: TGTGCCAGCAGCCAACCCTATCAGGGGCCGGGTGGCTACACCTTC. This gives the protein CASSQPYQGPGGYTF.

This chain uses TRBV6-4 with TRBJ2-1; TRBD2 agrees at 7 bases. There are 14 residues in the CDR3. Germline V gene sequence: CDR1 MRHNA, CDR2 SNTAGT. J was trimmed by 8 bases and V by 0 bases; bases with no gene match: 4. DNA of the CDR3: TGTGCCAGCAGTGACTCGCCTAGCGGTGATGAGCAGTTCTTC. Protein product: CASSDSPSGDEQFF.

This clonotype was detected many times. The genes are TRBV5-1 and TRBJ2-4; D is possibly TRBD1 or TRBD2 (5 bases each). Per the germline V gene, CDR1 is SGHRS and CDR2 is YFSETQ. This CDR3 spans 14 amino acids. The V gene lost 2 bases and the J gene lost 8 bases, with 14 bases spanning the gap. The CDR3 reads CASSLRGSSDIQYF. The CDR3 coding sequence is TGCGCCAGCAGCTTACGGGGCTCGTCGGACATTCAGTACTTC. The variable domain in full, with the rest retrieved from reference TRBV5-1 and TRBJ2-4, is KAGVTQTPRYLIKTRGQQVTLSCSPISGHRSVSWYQQTPGQGLQFLFEYFSETQRNKGNFPGRFSGRQFSNSRSEMNVSTLELGDSALYLCASSLRGSSDIQYFGAGTRLSVL.

This clonotype was recorded many times. The J gene is TRBJ2-2, the V gene TRBV20-1; D remains ambiguous. Germline CDR1 DFQATT, CDR2 SNEGSKA (reference sequence). V was pared by 6 bases and J by 1 base, with 15 bases between. There are 15 residues in the CDR3. The CDR3, as DNA: TGCAGTGCCACCCTGGGCGGATTGAACACCGGGGAGCTGTTTTTT. It codes for CSATLGGLNTGELFF.

This clonotype was observed many times. The chain combines TRBV7-9 with TRBJ2-1; TRBD2 aligns across 14 bases. J was trimmed by 8 bases and V by 6 bases; bases with no gene match: 12. Germline CDR1 is SEHNR and CDR2 is FQNEAQ (reference sequence). This CDR3 has 17 residues. CDR3 coding DNA: TGTGCCAGCAGTTCCGGGACTAGCGGGAGAAAGGGTCATGAGCAGTTCTTC. The encoded protein is CASSSGTSGRKGHEQFF.

DNA for the CDR3: TGTGCCAGCAGTTACTCTCTGGTTTCCAGGGCAAACACCGGGGAGCTGTTTTTT. As protein: CASSYSLVSRANTGELFF. This rearrangement joins TRBV6-5 to TRBJ2-2; a weak D match, TRBD1 (5 bases). This CDR3 spans 18 amino acids. The V gene lost 0 bases and the J gene lost 2 bases, with 16 bases spanning the gap. Germline CDR1 and CDR2: MNHEY and SVGAGI.

This clonotype was detected many times. This chain uses TRBV27 with TRBJ2-7; either TRBD1 or TRBD2 may fit D (7 bases each). Germline assignment: CDR1 MNHEY and CDR2 SMNVEV (reference sequence). The ends were cut back, 4 bases at V and 0 bases at J, with 19 bases in the middle. The CDR3 extends over 17 amino acids. In DNA, the CDR3 is TGTGCCAGCAGTTCCCGTTGGGGGGGACAGTCCTCCTACGAGCAGTACTTC. This encodes CASSSRWGGQSSYEQYF.

This clonotype was picked up many times. V gene TRBV29-1 combines with J gene TRBJ2-7; a weak D match, TRBD1 (6 bases). This CDR3 contains 13 residues. With 6 bases removed from V and 0 bases from J, the gap between germline ends came to 12 bases. CDR1 and CDR2 (germline): SQVTM, ANQGSEA. This CDR3 reads CSVTRDTSYEQYF. In nucleotides, the CDR3 is TGCAGCGTGACCAGGGACACCTCCTACGAGCAGTACTTC.

The rearrangement uses TRBV14 and TRBJ2-7; the match to TRBD1 covers 7 bases. V shed 6 bases and J 1 base; nucleotides not matched to a gene: 15. From germline, CDR1 is SGHDN and CDR2 FVKESK. The CDR3 is 17 amino acids. CDR3 in DNA: TGTGCCAGCAGTCAAAGATTAGGGGGCGGTGGATCCTACGAGCAGTACTTC. Its protein is CASSQRLGGGGSYEQYF.

This clonotype came up many times. The rearrangement joins TRBV7-6 to TRBJ2-1; the D gene is possibly TRBD2 (6 bases). Germline assignment: CDR1 SGHVS and CDR2 FNYEAQ. Trimming removed 3 bases from V and 10 bases from J, with 19 bases in between. The CDR3 consists of 15 residues. This CDR3 reads CASSLDPGVGREQFF. CDR3 coding DNA: TGTGCCAGCAGCTTGGATCCGGGAGTGGGCAGGGAGCAGTTCTTC. Complete variable domain (other parts from reference TRBV7-6 and TRBJ2-1): GAGVSQSPRYKVTKRGQDVALRCDPISGHVSLYWYRQALGQGPEFLTYFNYEAQQDKSGLPNDRFSAERPEGSISTLTIQRTEQRDSAMYRCASSLDPGVGREQFFGPGTRLTVL.

This clonotype is medium-sized (0.01 to 0.1%). The CDR3 DNA is TGCAGCGTTGAAGATCTATGGGATTCCAATGAGCAGTTCTTC. This codes for CSVEDLWDSNEQFF. This sequence joins TRBV29-1 and TRBJ2-1; D not resolved. Trimming stripped 0 bases from V and 6 bases from J, with 12 bases between. Germline-derived CDR1 and CDR2 are SQVTM and ANQGSEA. The CDR3 length is 14 residues.

The table lists this clonotype with many counts. The chain recombines TRBV12-3 or TRBV12-4 with TRBJ1-1; D is unresolved. The CDR3 totals 16 residues. Trimming removed 1 base at V and 1 base at J, with 13 bases between. CDR3: CASSLGQTAPNTEAFF. DNA of the CDR3: TGTGCCAGCAGTTTAGGCCAGACGGCCCCGAACACTGAAGCTTTCTTT.

The rearrangement uses TRBV4-1 and TRBJ2-7; D unresolved. V was cut by 4 bases and J by 0 bases, with 13 bases left in between. CDR1 and CDR2 (germline): MGHRA, YSYEKL. CDR3 length: 15 residues. The CDR3 region has the DNA TGCGCCAGCAGCCCGGAACAACATCCCTCCTACGAGCAGTACTTC. As protein: CASSPEQHPSYEQYF.

This clonotype was counted at least ten times. The rearrangement links TRBV29-1 to TRBJ2-1; 7 bases fit TRBD1. The CDR3 sequence is 17 residues long. With V trimmed by 0 bases and J by 4 bases, 12 bases remained unmatched. In germline, CDR1 is SQVTM, CDR2 ANQGSEA. This CDR3 is CSVEDWDSQNGYNEQFF. As DNA, the CDR3 is TGCAGCGTTGAAGATTGGGACAGCCAAAACGGATACAATGAGCAGTTCTTC.

This clonotype has a count of ten or more. This sequence joins TRBV12-3 or TRBV12-4 and TRBJ2-7; D is uncertain. V was shortened by 5 bases and J by 3 bases, with 17 bases between the two germline ends. The CDR3 runs 15 residues. Written as DNA, the CDR3 is TGTGCCAGCAGTGGCGCCTCGGCGGCAGTCTACGAGCAGTACTTC. This codes for CASSGASAAVYEQYF.

In its sample, this clonotype was seen many times. The chain joins TRBV10-3 to TRBJ1-5; 7 bases agree with TRBD1. The CDR3 totals 16 residues. The germline V gene has CDR1 ENHRY and CDR2 SYGVKD. V shed 3 bases, J shed 4 bases, and the junction held 9 bases outside the gene matches. The CDR3 here is CAISEGKGAVNQPQHF. The DNA for the CDR3 is TGTGCCATCAGTGAAGGGAAGGGGGCTGTTAATCAGCCCCAGCATTTT.

The rearrangement joins TRBV7-3 to TRBJ2-1; D gene ambiguous. The germline V gene has CDR1 SGHTA and CDR2 FQGTGA. This CDR3 is built from 14 residues. The V gene lost 2 bases and the J gene lost 7 bases, with 12 bases spanning the gap. This CDR3 is CASSLSGPGNEQFF. The CDR3 DNA sequence: TGTGCCAGCAGCTTATCCGGGCCTGGTAATGAGCAGTTCTTC.

This clonotype is medium-sized by share. This rearrangement joins TRBV10-2 to TRBJ2-3, with 7 bases identical to TRBD2. V was pared by 3 bases and J by 4 bases, with 10 bases of the junction left unmatched. The CDR3 contains 16 residues. In germline, CDR1 is WSHSY, CDR2 SAAADI. The CDR3 sequence: CASSEWWEGRADTQYF. CDR3 nucleotides: TGCGCCAGCAGTGAATGGTGGGAGGGCCGCGCAGATACGCAGTATTTT.

The sample holds many counts of this clonotype. The V call is TRBV11-2, the J call TRBJ2-3, with D perhaps assigned TRBD1 or TRBD2 (6 bases each). The CDR3 loop spans 17 amino acids. The germline V and J ends were trimmed by 0 bases and 1 base, with 14 bases remaining between them. CDR1 SGHAT and CDR2 FQNNGV come from the germline V gene. This chain's CDR3 is CASSLDRLGGGTDTQYF. The CDR3 region has the DNA TGTGCCAGCAGCTTAGATCGATTGGGGGGCGGCACAGATACGCAGTATTTT.

Many counts were recorded for this clonotype. This chain joins TRBV6-2 or TRBV6-3 and TRBJ2-7; no clear D gene. V was shortened by 9 bases and J by 6 bases, with 12 bases between the two germline ends. CDR1 is MNHEY, CDR2 SVGEGT, per germline. This CDR3 contains 11 residues. CDR3 region: CASRNMREQYF. The CDR3, as DNA: TGTGCCAGTAGGAATATGCGCGAGCAGTACTTC.